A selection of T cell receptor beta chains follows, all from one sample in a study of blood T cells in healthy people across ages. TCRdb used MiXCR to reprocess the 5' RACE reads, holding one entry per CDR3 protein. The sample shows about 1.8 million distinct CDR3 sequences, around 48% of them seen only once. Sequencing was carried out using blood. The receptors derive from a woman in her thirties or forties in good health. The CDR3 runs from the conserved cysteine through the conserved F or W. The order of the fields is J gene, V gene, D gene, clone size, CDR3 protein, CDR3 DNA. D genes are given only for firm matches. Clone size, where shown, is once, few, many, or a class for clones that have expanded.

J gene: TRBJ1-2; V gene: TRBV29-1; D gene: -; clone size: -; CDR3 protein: CSVESREANYGYTF; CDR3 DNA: TGCAGCGTTGAATCCAGGGAGGCTAACTATGGCTACACCTTC
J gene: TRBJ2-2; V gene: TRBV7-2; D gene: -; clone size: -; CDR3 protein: CASSLAPVVDTGELFF; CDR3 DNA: TGTGCCAGCAGCTTAGCGCCCGTCGTAGACACCGGGGAGCTGTTTTTT
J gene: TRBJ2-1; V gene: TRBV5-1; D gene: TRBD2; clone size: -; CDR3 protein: CASSLELAGTNNEQFF; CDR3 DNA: TGCGCCAGCAGCTTGGAACTAGCGGGGACCAACAATGAGCAGTTCTTC
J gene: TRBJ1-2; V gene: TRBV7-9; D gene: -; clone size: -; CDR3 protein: CASSLGRETNYGYTF; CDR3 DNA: TGTGCCAGCAGCTTAGGGCGGGAAACTAACTATGGCTACACCTTC
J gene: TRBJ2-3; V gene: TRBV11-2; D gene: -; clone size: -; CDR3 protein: CASSLRRGGGSTDTQYF; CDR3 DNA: TGTGCCAGCAGCCTACGCCGTGGAGGTGGCAGCACAGATACGCAGTATTTT
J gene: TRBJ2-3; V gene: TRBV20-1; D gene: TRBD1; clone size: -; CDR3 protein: CSAIHRQGAKDTQYF; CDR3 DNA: TGCAGTGCTATTCACCGACAGGGGGCAAAAGATACGCAGTATTTT
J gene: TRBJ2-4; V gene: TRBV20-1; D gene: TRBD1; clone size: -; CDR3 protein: CSASRDSYKNIQYF; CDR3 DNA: TGCAGTGCTAGTAGGGACAGCTACAAAAACATTCAGTACTTC
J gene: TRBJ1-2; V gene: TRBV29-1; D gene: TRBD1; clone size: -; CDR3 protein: CSVEGRGRHGYTF; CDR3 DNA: TGCAGCGTTGAAGGCAGGGGGCGTCATGGCTACACCTTC
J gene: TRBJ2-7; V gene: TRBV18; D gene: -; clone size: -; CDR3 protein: CASSRPETYEQYF; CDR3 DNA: TGTGCCAGCTCAAGGCCTGAGACATACGAGCAGTACTTC
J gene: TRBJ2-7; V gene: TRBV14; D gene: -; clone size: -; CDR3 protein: CASSKGGGVSYEQYF; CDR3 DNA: TGTGCCAGCAGCAAAGGAGGGGGAGTTTCCTACGAGCAGTACTTC
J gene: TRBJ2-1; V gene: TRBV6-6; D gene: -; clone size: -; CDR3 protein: CASSYSPQVNNEQFF; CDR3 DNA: TGTGCCAGCAGTTACTCACCACAGGTGAACAATGAGCAGTTCTTC
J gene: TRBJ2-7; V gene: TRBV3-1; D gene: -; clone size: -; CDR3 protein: CASSQEKERQYF; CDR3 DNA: TGTGCCAGCAGCCAAGAAAAGGAGCGGCAGTACTTC
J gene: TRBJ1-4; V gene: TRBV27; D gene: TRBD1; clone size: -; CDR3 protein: CASSFRQGISTNEKLFF; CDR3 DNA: TGTGCCAGCAGTTTTCGACAGGGAATATCAACTAATGAAAAACTGTTTTTT
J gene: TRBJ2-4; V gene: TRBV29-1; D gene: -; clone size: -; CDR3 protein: CSVFTSQNIQYF; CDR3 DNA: TGCAGCGTTTTTACCTCGCAAAACATTCAGTACTTC
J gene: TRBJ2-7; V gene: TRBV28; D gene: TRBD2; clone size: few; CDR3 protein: CATDEASGGYEQYF; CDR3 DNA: TGTGCCACCGACGAAGCTAGCGGGGGTTACGAGCAGTACTTC
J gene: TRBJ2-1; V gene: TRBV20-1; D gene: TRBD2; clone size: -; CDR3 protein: CSARGASGGRSYNEQFF; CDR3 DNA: TGCAGTGCTAGGGGGGCTAGCGGGGGGCGCTCCTACAATGAGCAGTTCTTC
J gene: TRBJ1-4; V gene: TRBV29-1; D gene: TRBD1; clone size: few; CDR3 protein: CSVVDRGNREKLFF; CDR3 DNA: TGCAGCGTTGTTGACAGGGGTAATCGCGAAAAACTGTTTTTT
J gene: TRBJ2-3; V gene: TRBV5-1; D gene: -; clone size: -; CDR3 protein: CASSLAVSITDTQYF; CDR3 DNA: TGCGCCAGCAGCTTGGCGGTCAGCATCACAGATACGCAGTATTTT
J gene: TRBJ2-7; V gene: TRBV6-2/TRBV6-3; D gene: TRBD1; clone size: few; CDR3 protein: CASSTIRGQGAGYEQYF; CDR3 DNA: TGTGCCAGCAGTACAATCCGGGGACAGGGGGCCGGCTACGAGCAGTACTTC
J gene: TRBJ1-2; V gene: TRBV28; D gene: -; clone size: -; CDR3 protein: CASSPWAEANYGYTF; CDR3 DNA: TGTGCCAGCAGCCCCTGGGCAGAGGCTAACTATGGCTACACCTTC
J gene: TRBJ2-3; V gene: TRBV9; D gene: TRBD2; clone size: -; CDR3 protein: CASSVDGGGPTQYF; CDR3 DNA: TGTGCCAGCAGCGTAGATGGGGGAGGGCCGACGCAGTATTTT
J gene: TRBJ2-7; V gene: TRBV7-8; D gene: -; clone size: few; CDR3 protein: CASSLAATKPAEQYF; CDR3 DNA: TGTGCCAGCAGCTTAGCTGCGACTAAGCCAGCCGAGCAGTACTTC
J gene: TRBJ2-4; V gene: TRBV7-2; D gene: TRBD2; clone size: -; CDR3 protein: CACSRGGTSGTKNIQYF; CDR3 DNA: TGTGCCTGCAGCCGGGGAGGGACTAGCGGCACCAAAAACATTCAGTACTTC
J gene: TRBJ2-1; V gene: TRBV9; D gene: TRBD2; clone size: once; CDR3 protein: CASSGTSRPYNEQFF; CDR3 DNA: TGTGCCAGCAGCGGGACTAGCCGCCCCTACAATGAGCAGTTCTTC
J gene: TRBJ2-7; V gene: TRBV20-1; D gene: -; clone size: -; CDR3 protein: CSAFTLPSSYEQYF; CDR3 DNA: TGCAGTGCTTTCACACTGCCTAGCTCCTACGAGCAGTACTTC
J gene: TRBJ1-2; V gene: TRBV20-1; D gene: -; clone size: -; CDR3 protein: CSARDIEQDSYGYTF; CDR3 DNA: TGCAGTGCTAGAGATATCGAACAGGACTCCTATGGCTACACCTTC
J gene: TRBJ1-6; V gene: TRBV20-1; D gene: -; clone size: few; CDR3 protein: CSAHGLDDPGGINSPLHF; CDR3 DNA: TGCAGTGCCCACGGCCTGGACGATCCGGGAGGGATCAATTCACCCCTCCACTTT
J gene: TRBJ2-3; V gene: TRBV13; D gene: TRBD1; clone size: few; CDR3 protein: CASSLRDRTEDTQYF; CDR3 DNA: TGTGCCAGCAGCCTCCGGGACAGGACCGAAGATACGCAGTATTTT
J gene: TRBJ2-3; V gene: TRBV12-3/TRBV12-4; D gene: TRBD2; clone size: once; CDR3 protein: CASSKGLAGRLDTQYF; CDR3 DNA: TGTGCCAGCAGTAAGGGACTAGCGGGGAGATTAGATACGCAGTATTTT
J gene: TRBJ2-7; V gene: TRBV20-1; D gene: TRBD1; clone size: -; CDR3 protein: CSARVRDRDSYEQYF; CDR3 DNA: TGCAGTGCTAGAGTAAGGGACAGAGACTCCTACGAGCAGTACTTC
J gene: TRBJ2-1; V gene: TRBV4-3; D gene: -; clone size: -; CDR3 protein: CASSPKVGLIYNEQFF; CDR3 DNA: TGCGCCAGCAGCCCTAAGGTAGGGCTGATCTACAATGAGCAGTTCTTC
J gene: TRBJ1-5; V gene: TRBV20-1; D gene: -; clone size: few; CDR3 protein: CSARVWGDSSQPQHF; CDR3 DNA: TGCAGTGCTAGAGTTTGGGGCGACTCGTCTCAGCCCCAGCATTTT
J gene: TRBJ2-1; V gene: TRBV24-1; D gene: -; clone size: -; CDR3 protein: CATSGGDSSYNEQFF; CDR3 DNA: TGTGCCACCAGTGGGGGGGATAGCTCCTACAATGAGCAGTTCTTC
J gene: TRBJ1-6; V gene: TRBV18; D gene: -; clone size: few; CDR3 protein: CASSQASYNSPLHF; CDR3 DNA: TGTGCCAGCTCACAGGCCAGTTATAATTCACCCCTCCACTTT
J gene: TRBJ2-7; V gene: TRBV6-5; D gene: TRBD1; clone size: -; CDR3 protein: CASSPDRGFYEQYF; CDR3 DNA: TGTGCCAGCAGTCCTGACAGGGGATTCTACGAGCAGTACTTC
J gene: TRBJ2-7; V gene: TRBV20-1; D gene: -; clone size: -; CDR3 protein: CSASGRTAHEQYF; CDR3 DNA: TGCAGTGCTAGCGGACGGACAGCCCACGAGCAGTACTTC
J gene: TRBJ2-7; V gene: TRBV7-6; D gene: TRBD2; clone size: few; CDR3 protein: CASSLSGGASEQYF; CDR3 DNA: TGTGCCAGCAGCCTTAGCGGGGGGGCGAGCGAGCAGTACTTC
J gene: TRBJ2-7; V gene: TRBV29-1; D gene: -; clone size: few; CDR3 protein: CSVGRDVYEQYF; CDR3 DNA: TGCAGCGTCGGCCGGGACGTCTACGAGCAGTACTTC
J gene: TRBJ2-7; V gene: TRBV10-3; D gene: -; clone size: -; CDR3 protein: CAISEGRTGVSYEQYF; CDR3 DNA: TGTGCCATCAGTGAGGGGAGGACGGGGGTCTCCTACGAGCAGTACTTC
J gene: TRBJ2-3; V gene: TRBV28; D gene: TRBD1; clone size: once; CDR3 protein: CASSFWETGGTDTQYF; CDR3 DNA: TGTGCCAGCAGTTTCTGGGAGACAGGGGGGACAGATACGCAGTATTTT
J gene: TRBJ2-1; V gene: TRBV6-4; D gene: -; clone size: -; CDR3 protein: CASSVGELYNEQFF; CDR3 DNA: TGTGCCAGCAGTGTCGGCGAGCTGTACAATGAGCAGTTCTTC
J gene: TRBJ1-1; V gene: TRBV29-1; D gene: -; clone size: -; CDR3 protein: CSVHPGEREAFF; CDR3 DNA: TGCAGCGTCCACCCCGGGGAGCGGGAAGCTTTCTTT
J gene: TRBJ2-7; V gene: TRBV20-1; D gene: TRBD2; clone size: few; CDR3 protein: CSATASGPYEQYF; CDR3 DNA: TGCAGTGCCACTGCTAGCGGGCCCTACGAGCAGTACTTC
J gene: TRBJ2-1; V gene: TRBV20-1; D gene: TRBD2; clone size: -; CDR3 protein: CSAPRGDSGVSYNEQFF; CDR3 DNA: TGCAGTGCTCCAAGAGGGGATAGCGGGGTATCCTACAATGAGCAGTTCTTC
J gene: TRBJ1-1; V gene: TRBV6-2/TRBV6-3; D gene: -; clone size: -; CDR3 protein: CASSSGEGVVRTEAFF; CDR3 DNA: TGTGCCAGCAGTTCGGGGGAAGGGGTGGTGAGGACAGAAGCTTTCTTT
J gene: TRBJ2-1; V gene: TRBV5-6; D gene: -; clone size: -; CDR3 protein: CASSLGGGLAYKEQFF; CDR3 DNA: TGTGCCAGCAGCTTGGGTGGGGGTCTGGCTTACAAGGAGCAGTTCTTC
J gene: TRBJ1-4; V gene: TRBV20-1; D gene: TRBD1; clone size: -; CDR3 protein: CSARTGTGSEKLFF; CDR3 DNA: TGCAGTGCCCGGACCGGGACAGGGAGTGAAAAACTGTTTTTT
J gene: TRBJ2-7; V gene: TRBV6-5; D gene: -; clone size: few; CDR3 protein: CASSDRENPYEQYF; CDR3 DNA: TGTGCCAGCAGTGACAGAGAAAACCCCTACGAGCAGTACTTC
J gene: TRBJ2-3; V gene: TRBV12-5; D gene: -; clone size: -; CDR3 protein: CASGFGGSKADTQYF; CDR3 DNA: TGTGCTAGTGGTTTTGGGGGGTCGAAGGCAGATACGCAGTATTTT
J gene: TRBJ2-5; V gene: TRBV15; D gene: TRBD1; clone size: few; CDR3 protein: CATSRGSDRGSKTQYF; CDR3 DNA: TGTGCCACCAGCAGAGGGTCGGACAGGGGGTCGAAGACCCAGTACTTC
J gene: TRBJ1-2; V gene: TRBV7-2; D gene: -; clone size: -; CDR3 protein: CASSLSGVSGGYTF; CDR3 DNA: TGTGCCAGCAGCTTATCGGGGGTTAGTGGAGGCTACACCTTC
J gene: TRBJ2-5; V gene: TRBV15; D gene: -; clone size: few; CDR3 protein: CATSRDGLGLYF; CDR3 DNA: TGTGCCACCAGCAGAGATGGCTTGGGTTTGTACTTC
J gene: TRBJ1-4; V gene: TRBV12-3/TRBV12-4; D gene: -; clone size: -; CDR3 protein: CASRLTVNEKLFF; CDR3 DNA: TGTGCCAGCAGGCTGACCGTTAATGAAAAACTGTTTTTT
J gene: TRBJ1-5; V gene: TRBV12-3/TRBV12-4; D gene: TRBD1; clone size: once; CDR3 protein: CASSLRDRYQPQHF; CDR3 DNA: TGTGCCAGCAGTTTACGGGACAGGTATCAGCCCCAGCATTTT
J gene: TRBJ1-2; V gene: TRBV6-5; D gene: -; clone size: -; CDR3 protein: CAGSRDKNYGYTF; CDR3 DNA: TGTGCCGGCAGTAGGGACAAGAACTATGGCTACACCTTC